This T cell receptor beta chain is drawn from a study of Graves' ophthalmopathy and Graves' hyperthyroidism. Overall study results and limits: Most thyroid clonotypes expanded beyond 0.001 frequency were also found in blood.

With regard to this clonotype: Its matching antigen is unknown.

V was clipped by 6 bases and J by 1 base, with 15 bases between them. CDR1 and CDR2 from the germline V gene are SGHNT and YYREEE (reference sequence). The CDR3 loop spans 15 amino acids. RNA transcripts served as template for amplifying TCR beta CDR3 sequences. RT-PCR with HTBI primers came first, then second-round multiplex PCR. TCRdb ran MiXCR on the multiplex PCR reads and lists one entry per CDR3 protein. The sample lists 1 million to 1.3 million distinct CDR3 sequences; about 36% were seen once. This sequence joins TRBV5-4 and TRBJ2-3; weak D call: TRBD1 (6 bases). The TCR sequence derives from an adult man with Graves' hyperthyroidism. The sample consisted of peripheral blood or thyroid tissue (not recorded which). The CDR3 sequence is CASTLGAVGTDTQYF. CDR3 sequence (DNA): TGTGCCAGCACCCTGGGGGCAGTTGGCACAGATACGCAGTATTTT.